This T cell receptor beta chain was captured in a study of blood T cell repertoires in COVID-19. Turning to the study itself: PBMCs, B-cell-depleted T cells, or T cells were the source of the cDNA or gDNA that made up the material.

Clones were read by immunoSEQ multiplex PCR, and TCRdb kept only the in-frame ones, dropping some. The sample includes more than 200,000 clones, under 85% seen only once; the top ten take 3% to 4%. The sequence came from a woman aged 40 to 50 with active or convalescent COVID-19. Sequenced input: peripheral blood.

The CDR3 sequence is CATSWEQTNYGYTF. The CDR3, as DNA: TGTGCCACCAGCTGGGAGCAAACTAACTATGGCTACACCTTC. The J gene is TRBJ1-2, the V gene TRBV15; D not resolved. V lost 5 bases, J lost 0 bases, and 10 bases lay in between. Per germline, CDR1 LNHNV and CDR2 YYDKDF (reference sequence). The CDR3 length is 14 residues.